The rows below give T cell receptor beta chains drawn from one sample of a study of blood T cell repertoires in COVID-19. TCRdb's table, derived via immunoSEQ multiplex PCR, lists solely in-frame clones and lacks some. The data contain approximately 190,000 clones, around 76% of them seen just once; the ten biggest clones take up roughly 8%. The sample consisted of peripheral blood. These receptors all come from a woman in her sixties with COVID-19, enrolled during active disease. Each CDR3 is given with its conserved first and last residue. A D gene is named only where the DNA matches it firmly. Clone sizes are given selectively: once, few, many, or a class where the clone is expanded.

d_gene | abundance | j_gene | v_gene | CDR3aa | CDR3nt
TRBD1 | - | TRBJ2-2 | TRBV6-2/TRBV6-3 | CASSSHTGAGELFF | TGTGCCAGCAGTTCCCATACAGGGGCCGGGGAGCTGTTTTTT
TRBD1 | - | TRBJ1-5 | TRBV19 | CASSENRGPNQPQHF | TGTGCCAGTAGTGAAAACAGGGGGCCCAATCAGCCCCAGCATTTT
TRBD1 | - | TRBJ2-7 | TRBV29-1 | CSVVTGGHYEQYF | TGCAGCGTTGTGACAGGGGGCCACTACGAGCAGTACTTC
- | few | TRBJ2-5 | TRBV19 | CASKEWTEETQYF | TGTGCCAGTAAAGAATGGACAGAGGAGACCCAGTACTTC
- | - | TRBJ2-1 | TRBV3-1/TRBV3-2 | CASSHRGQTLGNEQFF | TGTGCCAGCAGCCACCGAGGACAGACGTTGGGTAATGAGCAGTTCTTC
TRBD1 | - | TRBJ2-7 | TRBV7-3 | CASSLSRTGAHEQYF | TGTGCCAGCAGCTTAAGTCGGACAGGGGCCCACGAGCAGTACTTC
- | - | TRBJ2-3 | TRBV6-2/TRBV6-3 | CASSSNLGAISTDTQYF | TGTGCCAGCAGCTCTAATTTAGGAGCCATTAGCACAGATACGCAGTATTTT
- | - | TRBJ1-2 | TRBV28 | CASSFSTVYGYTF | TGTGCCAGCAGTTTTAGTACAGTCTATGGCTACACCTTC
TRBD1 | - | TRBJ1-2 | TRBV7-9 | CASSLEQGRGGYTF | TGTGCCAGCAGCTTAGAACAGGGGAGAGGTGGCTACACCTTC
TRBD1 | - | TRBJ1-1 | TRBV5-1 | CASSLVGQGGDTEAFF | TGCGCCAGCAGCTTGGTTGGACAGGGCGGGGACACTGAAGCTTTCTTT
- | once | TRBJ1-2 | TRBV5-1 | CASSSLQGDYGYTF | TGCGCCAGCAGCTCCCTTCAGGGTGACTATGGCTACACCTTC
TRBD2 | - | TRBJ2-3 | TRBV27 | CASSFVAGSTDTQYF | TGTGCCAGCAGTTTCGTAGCGGGGAGCACAGATACGCAGTATTTT
- | - | TRBJ1-2 | TRBV28 | CASSLAQVHFYGYTF | TGTGCCAGCAGTCTCGCCCAGGTCCATTTCTATGGCTACACCTTC
TRBD2 | few | TRBJ2-1 | TRBV7-9 | CASSLGTSGLSYNEQFF | TGTGCCAGCAGCCTTGGGACTAGCGGACTCTCCTACAATGAGCAGTTCTTC
- | - | TRBJ1-2 | TRBV7-3 | CASSFSPPGKDGYTF | TGTGCCAGCAGCTTTTCCCCGCCAGGGAAGGATGGCTACACCTTC
TRBD2 | - | TRBJ2-3 | TRBV4-1 | CASSPHPAGGRVDTQYF | TGCGCCAGCAGCCCTCACCCAGCGGGGGGCCGGGTAGATACGCAGTATTTT
TRBD1 | few | TRBJ1-2 | TRBV15 | CATSRGGTGPYGYTF | TGTGCCACCAGCAGGGGAGGGACAGGGCCCTATGGCTACACCTTC
TRBD1 | once | TRBJ2-5 | TRBV7-3 | CASSLTWGDRETQYF | TGTGCCAGCAGCTTAACGTGGGGGGACAGGGAGACCCAGTACTTC
TRBD1 | once | TRBJ2-2 | TRBV7-3 | CASSPLTGENTGELFF | TGTGCCAGCAGCCCTCTGACAGGGGAAAACACCGGGGAGCTGTTTTTT
TRBD1 | - | TRBJ2-5 | TRBV7-8 | CASSVGTGQETQYF | TGTGCCAGCAGCGTCGGGACAGGCCAAGAGACCCAGTACTTC
TRBD2 | - | TRBJ2-3 | TRBV5-1 | CASSLGGGLDTQYF | TGCGCCAGCAGCTTGGGCGGGGGGTTAGATACGCAGTATTTT
- | - | TRBJ2-4 | TRBV6-6 | CASSSRGPNIQYF | TGTGCCAGCAGCTCCCGGGGTCCAAACATTCAGTACTTC
- | - | TRBJ2-3 | TRBV2 | CASRTLTSTDTQYF | TGTGCCAGCAGAACTTTAACTAGCACAGATACGCAGTATTTT
TRBD1 | - | TRBJ1-5 | TRBV10-1 | CARGTGKAQPQHF | TGCGCCAGAGGGACAGGTAAGGCCCAGCCCCAGCATTTT